This entry lists 12 T cell receptor beta chains sequenced from one sample in a study of monozygotic twins with cystic fibrosis. Sequencing was performed with immunoSEQ multiplex PCR; in TCRdb, only in-frame clones are kept and a portion is missing. The sample consists of under 25,000 clones, around 98% of them appearing once. The source material was blood. The receptor set was obtained from a girl aged 10-17 years with cystic fibrosis.

This chain connects TRBV14 to TRBJ1-2; D not certain. Germline CDR1 is SGHDN and CDR2 is FVKESK. The CDR3 is made up of 16 amino acids. The V and J ends lost 0 bases and 4 bases respectively, with 15 bases between them. The DNA of the CDR3 is TGTGCCAGCAGCCAAGACCCGACGGTGACCGCCTATGGCTACACCTTC. Translating gives CASSQDPTVTAYGYTF.

This clone was observed once. The chain joins TRBV29-1 to TRBJ1-2; the D gene is possibly TRBD1 (6 bases). This CDR3 contains 11 residues. With 7 bases removed from V and 3 bases from J, the gap between germline ends came to 9 bases. Germline-derived CDR1 and CDR2 are SQVTM and ANQGSEA. The CDR3 DNA is TGCAGCGGGACAGACTACTATGGCTACACCTTC. This gives the protein CSGTDYYGYTF.

The chain links TRBV6-5 to TRBJ1-3; D is perhaps TRBD1 (6 bases). The V end was cut by 6 bases, the J end by 0 bases, with 12 bases between. The CDR3 has 15 residues. Germline V gene sequence: CDR1 MNHEY, CDR2 SVGAGI. CDR3 region: CASSRQGSSGNTIYF. CDR3 sequence (DNA): TGTGCCAGCAGCCGGCAGGGGTCCTCTGGAAACACCATATATTTT.

This rearrangement joins TRBV28 to TRBJ2-7, with 8 nucleotides matching TRBD2. This CDR3 region has 14 residues. Germline lookup yields CDR1 MDHEN and CDR2 SYDVKM. V dropped 4 bases and J dropped 4; count of bases not matched to a gene: 6. The chain's CDR3 is CASSSGTSAYEQYF. The CDR3 coding sequence is TGTGCCAGCAGTTCAGGGACTAGTGCGTACGAGCAGTACTTC.

This clone was seen just once. The rearrangement joins TRBV28 to TRBJ1-2, with D hard to call. CDR3 size: 14 residues. Trimming took off 3 bases at V and 2 bases at J, with 10 bases between the two ends. In germline, CDR1 is MDHEN, CDR2 SYDVKM. In nucleotides, the CDR3 is TGTGCCAGCAGTTTGAGGCAGGCGAACTATGGCTACACCTTC. Encoded protein: CASSLRQANYGYTF.

V is TRBV7-9 and J is TRBJ2-3; TRBD2 matches 9 bases. V shed 8 bases and J 1 base; nucleotides not matched to a gene: 10. The germline V gene has CDR1 SEHNR and CDR2 FQNEAQ (reference sequence). The CDR3 runs 16 residues. The CDR3 loop reads CASWASGKTGTDTQYF. The DNA of the CDR3 is TGTGCCAGCTGGGCTAGCGGGAAGACGGGCACAGATACGCAGTATTTT.

The chain links TRBV7-2 to TRBJ2-5, with D hard to call. V lost 4 bases to trimming and J lost 5 bases, with 5 bases between them. Germline values: CDR1 SGHTA, CDR2 FQGNSA. The CDR3 is 11 residues long. CDR3 protein: CASSSLETQYF. The CDR3 bases are TGTGCCAGCAGCTCCCTCGAGACCCAGTACTTC.

CDR3 residues: CASSMGTGTDTQYF. The CDR3 DNA reads TGTGCCAGTAGTATGGGAACTGGTACAGATACGCAGTATTTT. The V gene is TRBV19, the J gene TRBJ2-3; no reliable D call. The V end was cut by 3 bases, the J end by 3 bases, with 10 bases between. CDR3 size: 14 residues. Germline loops: CDR1 LNHDA, CDR2 SQIVND (reference sequence).

This chain links TRBV28 with TRBJ2-7; 7 bases agree with TRBD2. CDR1 MDHEN and CDR2 SYDVKM come from the germline V gene. The CDR3 consists of 14 residues. V was pared by 3 bases and J by 5 bases, with 7 bases of the junction left unmatched. CDR3 bases: TGTGCCAGCAGTTTGCAGAGCGGGAATCACGAGCAGTACTTC. Translated: CASSLQSGNHEQYF.

The gene calls are TRBV6-1 and TRBJ2-4; D not certain. CDR1 and CDR2 (germline): MNHNS, SASEGT. With 2 bases removed from V and 6 bases from J, the gap between germline ends came to 11 bases. The CDR3 has 14 residues. As DNA, the CDR3 is TGTGCCAGCAGTGAACTTGGAAAGGGAAACATTCAGTACTTC. It is translated as CASSELGKGNIQYF.

V usage is TRBV28 and J usage is TRBJ2-7; TRBD2 matches 10 bases. Germline V lookup: CDR1 MDHEN, CDR2 SYDVKM. The length of the CDR3 is 19 residues. V lost 6 bases and J lost 0; bases outside the gene matches: 17. The CDR3: CASRSLYVTSGLFSYEQYF. The CDR3 DNA is TGTGCCAGCAGATCCCTTTATGTGACTAGCGGGCTTTTCTCCTACGAGCAGTACTTC.

The chain uses TRBV7-2 and TRBJ2-7, with a weak D call TRBD2 (5 bases). V shed 1 base and J shed 2 bases, with 9 bases lying between them. Germline V gene lookup returns CDR1 SGHTA and CDR2 FQGNSA. The CDR3 spans 14 residues. CDR3 coding DNA: TGTGCCAGCAGCTTAGTGGGAGTGACCTACGAGCAGTACTTC. Translated, it gives CASSLVGVTYEQYF.